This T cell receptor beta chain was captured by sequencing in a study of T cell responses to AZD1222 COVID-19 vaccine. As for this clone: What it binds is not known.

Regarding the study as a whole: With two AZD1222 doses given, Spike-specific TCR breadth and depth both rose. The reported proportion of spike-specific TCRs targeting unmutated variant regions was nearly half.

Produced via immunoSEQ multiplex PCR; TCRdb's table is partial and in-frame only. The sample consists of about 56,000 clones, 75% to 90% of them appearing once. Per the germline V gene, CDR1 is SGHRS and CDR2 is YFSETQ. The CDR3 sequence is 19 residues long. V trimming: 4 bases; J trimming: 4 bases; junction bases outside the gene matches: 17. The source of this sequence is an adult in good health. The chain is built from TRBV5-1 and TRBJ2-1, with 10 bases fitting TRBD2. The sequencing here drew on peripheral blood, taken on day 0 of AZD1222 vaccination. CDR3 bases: TGCGCCAGCAGCGGTCTTAGTGGGACTAGCGCCCGCAGGTACAATGAGCAGTTCTTC. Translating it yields CASSGLSGTSARRYNEQFF.